The sequence of this T cell receptor (beta chain) was determined in a study of blood T cell repertoires in COVID-19. Across the study: The United States, Italy and Spain were the sources of the acute and convalescent COVID-19 samples. T cells, B-cell-depleted T cells, or PBMCs provided the cDNA or gDNA that served as material.

The authors' processing: Using reference gene primer amplification, nucleated cell counts were estimated. Only in-frame clones appear in the TCRdb table, and some are missing; sequencing was by immunoSEQ multiplex PCR. V and J calls and clone size are those listed in that table; D and trimming were worked out from the DNA. The sample yields 190,000 or so clones, approximately 90% seen once. The CDR3 extends over 15 amino acids. The V and J ends lost 4 bases and 5 bases, in that order; junction bases with no gene match: 3. The V gene's germline CDR1 is MDHEN and CDR2 SYDVKM. Input material: peripheral blood. The V gene is TRBV28, the J gene TRBJ1-6; the match to TRBD1 covers 9 bases. The receptor was isolated from a woman aged 25 to 39 with active or convalescent COVID-19. The CDR3: CASSSWTGDNSPLHF. CDR3 DNA: TGTGCCAGCAGTTCATGGACAGGGGATAATTCACCCCTCCACTTT. The full variable domain, in which reference TRBV28 and TRBJ1-6 provide the parts outside the CDR3, is DVKVTQSSRYLVKRTGEKVFLECVQDMDHENMFWYRQDPGLGLRLIYFSYDVKMKEKGDIPEGYSVSREKKERFSLILESASTNQTSMYLCASSSWTGDNSPLHFGNGTRLTVT.